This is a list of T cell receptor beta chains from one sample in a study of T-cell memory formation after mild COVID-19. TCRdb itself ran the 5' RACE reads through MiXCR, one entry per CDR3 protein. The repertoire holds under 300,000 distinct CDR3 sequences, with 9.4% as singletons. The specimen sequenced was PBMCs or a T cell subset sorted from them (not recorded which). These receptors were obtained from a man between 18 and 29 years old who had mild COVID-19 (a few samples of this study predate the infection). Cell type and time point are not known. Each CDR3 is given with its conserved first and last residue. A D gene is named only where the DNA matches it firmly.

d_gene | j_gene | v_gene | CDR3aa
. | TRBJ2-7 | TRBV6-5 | CASSYSSWTYEQYF
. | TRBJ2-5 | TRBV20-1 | CSARVKSRALVSETQYF
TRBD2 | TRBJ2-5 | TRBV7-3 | CASSWSGEETQYF
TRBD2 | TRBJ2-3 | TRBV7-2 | CASSSGTSGGWNTQYF
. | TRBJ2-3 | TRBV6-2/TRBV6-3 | CASSYWSAGRVNTQYF
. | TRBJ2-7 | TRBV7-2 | CASTLRQGPSAEQYF
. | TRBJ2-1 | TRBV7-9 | CASSLVSSFNEQFF
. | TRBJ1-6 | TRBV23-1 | CASSQQTVSPLHF
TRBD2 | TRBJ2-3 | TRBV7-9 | CASSLTGRGRTDTQYF
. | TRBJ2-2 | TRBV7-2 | CASSLGSAGATGELFF
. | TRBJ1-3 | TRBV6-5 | CASSSGAQGNTIYF
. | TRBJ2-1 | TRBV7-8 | CASSATGFGANEQFF
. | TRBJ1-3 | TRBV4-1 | CASSQWGSGNTIYF
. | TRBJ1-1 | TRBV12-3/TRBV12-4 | CASSLGPGAF
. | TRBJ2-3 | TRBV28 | CASSVRGYTDTQYF
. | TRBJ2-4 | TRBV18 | CASSPSPTANIQYF
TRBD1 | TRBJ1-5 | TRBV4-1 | CASSPGDRGYQPQHF
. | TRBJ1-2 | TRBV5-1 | CASSLGGEDRDGYTF
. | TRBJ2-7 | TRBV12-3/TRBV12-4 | CASSRQARVYEQYF
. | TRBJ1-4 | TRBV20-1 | CSAEAYDEKLFF
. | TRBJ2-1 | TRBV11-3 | CASSLNREGEQFF
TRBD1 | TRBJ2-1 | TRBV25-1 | CASLPGQSYNEQFF
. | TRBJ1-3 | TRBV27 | CASSLGRLKRLNTIYF
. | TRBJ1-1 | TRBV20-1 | CSALAGAQAFF
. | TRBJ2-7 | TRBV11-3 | CASSPAGGTEYEQYF
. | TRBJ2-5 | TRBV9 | CASSVGTGGLQETQYF
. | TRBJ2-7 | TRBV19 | CASSPRGEVYEQYF
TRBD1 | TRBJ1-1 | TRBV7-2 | CASSLIRGPVEAFF
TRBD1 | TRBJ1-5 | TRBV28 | CASSQGGPTNQPQHF
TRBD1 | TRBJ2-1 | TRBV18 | CASSRWTGEQFF
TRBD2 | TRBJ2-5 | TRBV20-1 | CSARGSGGQETQYF
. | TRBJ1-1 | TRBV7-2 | CASSLGLGTEAFF
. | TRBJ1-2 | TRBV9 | CASSVEGQPFYGYTF
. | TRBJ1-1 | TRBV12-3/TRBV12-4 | CASSPGTFGHTEAFF
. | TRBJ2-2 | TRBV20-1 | CSASNPRGAGELFF
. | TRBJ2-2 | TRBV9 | CASSVVVSTGELFF
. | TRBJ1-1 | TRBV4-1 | CASSQGPGYTEAFF
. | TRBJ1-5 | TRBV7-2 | CASSFWVDQPQHF
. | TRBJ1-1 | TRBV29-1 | CSAARTGEAFF
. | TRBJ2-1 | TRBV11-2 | CASSPELEQFF
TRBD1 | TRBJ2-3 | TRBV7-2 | CASSRRLTGAADTQYF
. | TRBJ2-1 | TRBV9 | CASSVAVLSSYNEQFF
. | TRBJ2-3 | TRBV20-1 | CSARDWEGATDTQYF
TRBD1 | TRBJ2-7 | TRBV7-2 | CASSFWSGGEQYF
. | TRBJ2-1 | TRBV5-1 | CASRGEPTLYNEQFF
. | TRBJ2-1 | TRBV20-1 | CSASPSTGSNEQFF
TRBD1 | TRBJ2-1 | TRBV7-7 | CASSPSIRGKQFF
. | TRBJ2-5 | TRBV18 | CASSLTGRDETQYF
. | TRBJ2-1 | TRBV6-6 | CASSSQSGWYNEQFF
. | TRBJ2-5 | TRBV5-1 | CASSLDGGHDTQYF
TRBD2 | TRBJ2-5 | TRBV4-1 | CASSQGVASGGARSGETQYF
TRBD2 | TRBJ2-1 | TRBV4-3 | CASSQDPSGGAGEQFF
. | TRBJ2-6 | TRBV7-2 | CASSSWTERVAGANVLTF
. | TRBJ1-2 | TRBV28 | CASSQTGYGYTF